These 10 T cell receptor beta chains were sequenced from one sample in a study of CD8+CD57+ T cells in acquired aplastic anemia. The patients chosen for sequencing had shown expansion of CD8+CD57+ cells (detected by flow cytometry). It was genomic DNA that served as the template for profiling TCR beta VDJ and CDR3. TCRdb re-called the reads through MiXCR, storing one row per CDR3 protein. The table shows over 150,000 distinct CDR3 sequences, with around 63% occurring only once. Sequencing used sorted CD4+, CD8+, or CD8+CD57+ T cells (not recorded which) from PBMCs. The receptors stem from a human donor with aplastic anemia.

This clonotype was recorded once. The CDR3 DNA follows: TGTGCCAGCAGACAGGGACTAGCGGGAGATACAGATACGCAGTATTTT. Amino acid sequence: CASRQGLAGDTDTQYF. This chain uses TRBV7-2 with TRBJ2-3; TRBD2 matches at 14 bases. Germline V CDR1 and CDR2: SGHTA, FQGNSA. The CDR3 is 16 residues long. V shed 6 bases and J 3 bases; nucleotides not matched to a gene: 5.

The genes are TRBV29-1 and TRBJ1-2; 7 bases map to TRBD1. Germline V gene lookup returns CDR1 SQVTM and CDR2 ANQGSEA. The J segment lost 3 bases and the V segment lost 8 bases, leaving 6 bases of the junction unmatched. There are 12 residues in the CDR3. As DNA, the CDR3 is TGCAGCTTGACAGGGAACGACTATGGCTACACCTTC. It is translated as CSLTGNDYGYTF.

This chain uses TRBV2 with TRBJ2-5, with 13 bases identical to TRBD2. CDR1 is SNHLY and CDR2 is FYNNEI in the germline V gene. The J segment lost 5 bases and the V segment lost 6 bases, leaving 3 bases of the junction unmatched. The CDR3 sequence is 14 residues long. The CDR3 DNA sequence: TGTGCCAGCAGCGGACTAGCGGGAGTGGAGACCCAGTACTTC. It encodes CASSGLAGVETQYF.

The rearrangement links TRBV19 to TRBJ1-5, with 9 bases that match TRBD1. CDR3 length equals 16 residues. The V segment lost 6 bases and the J segment 3 bases; nucleotides outside the gene matches: 9. CDR1 and CDR2 from the germline V gene are LNHDA and SQIVND (reference sequence). The CDR3 DNA reads TGTGCCAGTAGCCCAAAGGGACAGGGTACCAATCAGCCCCAGCATTTT. Its translation is CASSPKGQGTNQPQHF. Based on the CDR3 plus reference TRBV19 and TRBJ1-5, the full variable domain is DGGITQSPKYLFRKEGQNVTLSCEQNLNHDAMYWYRQDPGQGLRLIYYSQIVNDFQKGDIAEGYSVSREKKESFPLTVTSAQKNPTAFYLCASSPKGQGTNQPQHFGDGTRLSIL.

This clonotype has a handful of counts. The chain uses TRBV2 and TRBJ1-3; 9 bases align to TRBD1. V lost 6 bases to trimming and J lost 7 bases; unmatched junction nucleotides: 10. The germline V gene encodes CDR1 SNHLY and CDR2 FYNNEI. There are 15 residues in the CDR3. CDR3 bases: TGTGCCAGCAGCGCAGGACAGGGGATGGTGAACACCATATATTTT. Its translation is CASSAGQGMVNTIYF.

The chain links TRBV7-2 to TRBJ2-7; 7 bases are shared with TRBD1. CDR3 length: 14 amino acids. The ends lost 3 bases at V and 0 bases at J; junction bases unmatched: 2. Germline CDR1 is SGHTA and CDR2 is FQGNSA. The DNA of the CDR3 is TGTGCCAGCAGCTTGCAGGGGGACTCCTACGAGCAGTACTTC. Residues: CASSLQGDSYEQYF. Complete variable domain (other parts from reference TRBV7-2 and TRBJ2-7): GAGVSQSPSNKVTEKGKDVELRCDPISGHTALYWYRQSLGQGLEFLIYFQGNSAPDKSGLPSDRFSAERTGGSVSTLTIQRTQQEDSAVYLCASSLQGDSYEQYFGPGTRLTVT.

Ten or more counts support this clonotype. The J gene is TRBJ1-2, the V gene TRBV7-9; no clear D gene. V lost 5 bases and J lost 8, with 18 bases in between. The CDR3 runs to 14 residues. Germline-derived CDR1 and CDR2 are SEHNR and FQNEAQ (reference sequence). The CDR3: CASSLGPRPEGYTF. CDR3 DNA: TGTGCCAGCAGCCTTGGGCCCCGCCCCGAGGGCTACACCTTC.

This clonotype was counted a few times. This may stem from a read error, because a much larger clone lies one nucleotide away. The chain employs TRBV7-9 and TRBJ2-5, with D possibly TRBD1 on 6 matching bases. Germline-derived CDR1 and CDR2 are SEHNR and FQNEAQ (reference sequence). This CDR3 spans 15 amino acids. The CDR3 DNA is TGTGCTAGTGGTTTGGTCCGGGACACCCAAGGGACCCAGTACTTC. It encodes CASGLVRDTQGTQYF.

This clonotype was counted only a few times. The chain carries TRBV20-1 and TRBJ1-2, with D possibly matching TRBD1 (6 bases). Trimming cost V 4 bases and J 2 bases, with 8 bases left between them. The CDR3 has 12 residues. The V gene's germline CDR1 is DFQATT and CDR2 SNEGSKA (reference sequence). The CDR3 DNA is TGCAGTGCTAACACAGGGAACTATGGCTACACCTTC. This encodes CSANTGNYGYTF.

This chain links TRBV2 with TRBJ2-1, with 7 bases aligning to TRBD1. Germline V gives CDR1 SNHLY, CDR2 FYNNEI. There are 12 residues in the CDR3. The V gene end was trimmed by 10 bases and the J gene end by 4 bases; junction bases not matched to a gene: 4. Here the CDR3 DNA reads TGTGCCATCCGGGACAGATACAATGAGCAGTTCTTC. Translating it yields CAIRDRYNEQFF.